The next 29 T cell receptor beta chains were all read from a single sample in a study of a mutant IDH1 vaccine in newly diagnosed glioma (dated by TCRdb to the early 2020s). Libraries were prepared through the immunoSEQ multiplex PCR assay. The immuneACCESS repertoire file appears here via TCRdb, limited to in-frame rearrangements. These files lack a portion of the clones; in checked studies, under half of the deficit traces to unresolved V genes, and the cause of the others is not known. The sample has roughly 68,000 clones on record, approximately 85% of them singletons. Approximately 8.2% of the sample is taken by the ten largest. In light of the paper, this sample's time point label describes: baseline, week 1 (first vaccination visit). The treatment or condition tag for this specimen amounts to: pre-vaccination baseline after standard-of-care therapy. Sequenced here: PBMCs, sampled from a glioma patient treated with radiotherapy, temozolomide or both. The source of these receptors is a middle-aged man with glioma.

J is TRBJ2-7 and V is TRBV4-2; TRBD2 matches at 7 bases. After removal of 2 bases from V and 2 bases from J, the junction contained 9 bases not matched to a gene. Germline V lookup: CDR1 LGHNA, CDR2 YNFKEQ. CDR3 length equals 16 residues. This CDR3 is CASSQRRSAGAYEQYF. CDR3 sequence (DNA): TGTGCCAGCAGCCAACGCAGGTCGGCGGGGGCCTACGAGCAGTACTTC.

V is TRBV20-1 and J is TRBJ1-1, with D possibly being TRBD1 (5 bases). V lost 8 bases to trimming and J lost 6 bases, with 7 bases between them. This CDR3 is 9 amino acids long. Germline V CDR1 and CDR2: DFQATT, SNEGSKA (reference sequence). The CDR3 loop reads CSNRPEAFF. The DNA for the CDR3 is TGCAGTAACAGGCCTGAAGCTTTCTTT.

This clone came up once. The gene calls are TRBV4-1 and TRBJ1-1; D is possibly TRBD1 (5 bases). Deletions cut 3 bases from V and 6 bases from J, with 14 bases between. The CDR3 has 14 residues. Germline V gene lookup returns CDR1 MGHRA and CDR2 YSYEKL. As DNA, the CDR3 is TGCGCCAGCAGCCATCCTCAGGGTCTCGCTGAAGCTTTCTTT. Its translation is CASSHPQGLAEAFF.

The V gene is TRBV10-3, the J gene TRBJ1-5; 11 bases match TRBD1. With 5 bases clipped from V and 0 bases from J, the junction kept 6 bases outside the gene matches. Germline-derived CDR1 and CDR2 are ENHRY and SYGVKD. The CDR3 is 17 amino acids. The CDR3 sequence: CAISKGTGGSSNQPQHF. DNA of the CDR3: TGTGCCATCAGTAAGGGGACAGGGGGAAGTAGCAATCAGCCCCAGCATTTT.

This clone was seen once. The chain employs TRBV29-1 and TRBJ2-7, with TRBD1 identical over 8 bases. V shed 7 bases, J shed 4 bases, and the junction held 15 bases outside the gene matches. The CDR3 length is 15 residues. Per germline, CDR1 SQVTM and CDR2 ANQGSEA. Written as DNA, the CDR3 is TGCAGCGCTCGCTTACAGGGGGATGTTCGTTACGAGCAGTACTTC. Its protein is CSARLQGDVRYEQYF.

This chain connects TRBV7-2 to TRBJ2-5; TRBD2 matches at 13 bases. Trimming removed 5 bases from V and 2 bases from J; junction bases left unmatched: 5. Germline values: CDR1 SGHTA, CDR2 FQGNSA. This CDR3 is 16 amino acids long. The CDR3 DNA follows: TGTGCCAGCAGCCGGGGACTAGCGGGACTTCAAGAGACCCAGTACTTC. Translating it yields CASSRGLAGLQETQYF.

J is TRBJ1-5 and V is TRBV11-2; no definite D call. Germline-derived CDR1 and CDR2 are SGHAT and FQNNGV. This CDR3 contains 13 residues. V was pared by 5 bases and J by 6 bases, with 11 bases between. The CDR3 DNA reads as TGTGCCAGCAGCCTCTCGAGGGTTCAGCCCCAGCATTTT. Protein sequence: CASSLSRVQPQHF.

The genes are TRBV9 and TRBJ1-4; 8 bases align to TRBD1. There are 14 residues in the CDR3. V lost 0 bases and J lost 14; bases outside the gene matches: 9. The germline CDR1 and CDR2 sequences are SGDLS and YYNGEE. CDR3 in amino acids: CASSVGTTGGNLFF. The DNA for the CDR3 is TGTGCCAGCAGCGTAGGGACAACAGGGGGGAACCTGTTTTTT.

This chain connects TRBV9 to TRBJ2-2, with 9 bases lining up with TRBD2. There are 17 residues in the CDR3. The V segment lost 5 bases and the J segment 5 bases; nucleotides outside the gene matches: 13. The V gene's germline CDR1 is SGDLS and CDR2 YYNGEE. The DNA for the CDR3 is TGTGCCAGCAGGAGAGGGGGCGGGGGGGCACGGACCGGGGAGCTGTTTTTT. Protein: CASRRGGGGARTGELFF. Full variable domain (missing parts from reference TRBV9 and TRBJ2-2): DSGVTQTPKHLITATGQRVTLRCSPRSGDLSVYWYQQSLDQGLQFLIQYYNGEERAKGNILERFSAQQFPDLHSELNLSSLELGDSALYFCASRRGGGGARTGELFFGEGSRLTVL.

The chain employs TRBV5-1 and TRBJ2-7; D is possibly TRBD1 or TRBD2 (7 bases each). This CDR3 has 14 residues. The V and J ends lost 2 bases and 4 bases respectively, with 13 bases between them. Germline V lookup: CDR1 SGHRS, CDR2 YFSETQ. The CDR3, as DNA: TGCGCCAGCAGCTTCCAGGGGGAGGGATACGAGCAGTACTTC. It is translated as CASSFQGEGYEQYF.

The rearrangement joins TRBV19 to TRBJ1-6; 10 bases are a match to TRBD1. Germline CDR1 LNHDA, CDR2 SQIVND (reference sequence). The CDR3 loop spans 16 amino acids. Trimming removed 3 bases from V and 7 bases from J; junction bases left unmatched: 6. In DNA form, the CDR3 reads TGTGCCAGTAGTATCGGGGACAGGGGTTCGAATTCACCCCTCCACTTT. This gives the protein CASSIGDRGSNSPLHF.

The chain is built from TRBV19 and TRBJ1-2; D possibly corresponds to TRBD1 (6 bases). The germline V and J ends were trimmed by 5 bases and 8 bases, with 15 bases remaining between them. CDR1 and CDR2 from the germline V gene are LNHDA and SQIVND (reference sequence). The CDR3 has 13 amino acids. The CDR3 nucleotides are TGTGCCAGTAGTGAGAGGGGGAGCCTCGGCTACACCTTC. Translated: CASSERGSLGYTF.

J is TRBJ2-2 and V is TRBV7-6, with TRBD1 matching over 7 bases. Per the germline V gene, CDR1 is SGHVS and CDR2 is FNYEAQ. This CDR3 has 14 amino acids. The trim removed 4 bases at V and 3 bases at J, leaving 2 bases unmatched. The CDR3 DNA is TGTGCCAGCAGCTCGGGACAGTACACCGGGGAGCTGTTTTTT. This sequence encodes CASSSGQYTGELFF.

V is TRBV10-3 and J is TRBJ2-3; 9 bases are a match to TRBD2. This CDR3 has 16 amino acids. Unmatched junction bases numbered 14, after V lost 7 bases and J lost 6 bases. Germline CDR1 is ENHRY and CDR2 is SYGVKD. CDR3 in amino acids: CAITSGAGGPMDTQYF. Written as DNA, the CDR3 is TGTGCCATCACCTCGGGGGCGGGGGGGCCGATGGATACGCAGTATTTT.

The rearrangement joins TRBV7-2 to TRBJ2-3; 13 positions agree with TRBD2. This CDR3 contains 18 residues. Germline assignment: CDR1 SGHTA and CDR2 FQGNSA. V shed 3 bases, J shed 4 bases, and the junction held 10 bases outside the gene matches. The CDR3 here is CASSFRLQTSGGPDTQYF. The DNA for the CDR3 is TGTGCCAGCAGCTTCCGACTACAGACTAGCGGGGGGCCAGATACGCAGTATTTT.

V usage is TRBV4-1 and J usage is TRBJ1-3; D uncertain. The CDR3 is 16 residues long. The ends were cut back, 0 bases at V and 0 bases at J, with 9 bases in the middle. CDR1 and CDR2 (germline): MGHRA, YSYEKL. CDR3 amino acids: CASSQDRTGSGNTIYF. The CDR3 region has the DNA TGCGCCAGCAGCCAAGATCGCACGGGCTCTGGAAACACCATATATTTT.

The J gene is TRBJ1-5, the V gene TRBV18; 8 bases map to TRBD1. Trimming cost V 3 bases and J 4 bases; bases outside gene matches: 5. Germline CDR1 is KGHSH and CDR2 is LQKENI. The CDR3 spans 15 residues. CDR3 loop: CASSPRTGGNQPQHF. Written as DNA, the CDR3 is TGTGCCAGCTCACCGAGAACAGGGGGGAATCAGCCCCAGCATTTT.

This chain uses TRBV19 with TRBJ1-1, with TRBD1 as a possible D gene (6 bases). The length of the CDR3 is 13 residues. The V end lost 2 bases, the J end lost 10 bases, and 14 bases lay between the germline ends. The germline CDR1 and CDR2 sequences are LNHDA and SQIVND (reference sequence). CDR3 protein: CASSINRRTVAFF. As DNA, the CDR3 is TGTGCCAGTAGTATAAACAGAAGGACAGTAGCTTTCTTT.

V is TRBV4-1 and J is TRBJ1-1; TRBD1 matches 8 bases. The CDR3 loop spans 15 amino acids. Per the germline V gene, CDR1 is MGHRA and CDR2 is YSYEKL. The J segment lost 4 bases and the V segment lost 1 base, leaving 5 bases of the junction unmatched. CDR3 amino acids: CASSQVQGGSTEAFF. The CDR3, as DNA: TGCGCCAGCAGCCAAGTACAGGGGGGGAGCACTGAAGCTTTCTTT.

The CDR3 sequence: CASSPRRGHPPYEQYF. The CDR3 DNA reads as TGTGCCAGCAGCCCTAGGCGGGGTCATCCGCCCTACGAGCAGTACTTC. The chain is built from TRBV7-9 and TRBJ2-7; tentatively, D is TRBD2 (6 bases). The CDR3 is made up of 16 amino acids. The ends were cut back, 5 bases at V and 2 bases at J, with 19 bases in the middle. CDR1 is SEHNR, CDR2 FQNEAQ, per germline (reference sequence).

This chain connects TRBV30 to TRBJ2-2, with TRBD1 as a possible D gene (5 bases). The CDR3 consists of 14 residues. V lost 1 base and J 4 bases, leaving 10 bases between the germline ends. Germline-derived CDR1 and CDR2 are GTSNPN and SVGIG (reference sequence). The CDR3 DNA reads as TGTGCCTGGAGTGGGGGCGCAGGCACCGGGGAGCTGTTTTTT. Its translation: CAWSGGAGTGELFF.

The V call is TRBV11-2, the J call TRBJ2-7, with 8 bases identical to TRBD1. CDR1 is SGHAT, CDR2 FQNNGV, per germline. The V segment lost 2 bases and the J segment 7 bases; nucleotides outside the gene matches: 4. The CDR3 is made up of 13 amino acids. For the CDR3, the DNA is TGTGCCAGCAGCTTACAGGGGGCGAGGGAGCAGTACTTC. It encodes CASSLQGAREQYF.

The sample holds a few counts of this clone. The chain combines TRBV18 with TRBJ1-2; D not certain. V was cut by 5 bases and J by 4 bases, with 8 bases left in between. The CDR3 extends over 12 amino acids. In germline, CDR1 is KGHSH, CDR2 LQKENI. This CDR3 is CASSSKSYGYTF. CDR3 in DNA: TGTGCCAGCTCATCAAAGAGCTATGGCTACACCTTC. The full variable domain, with the rest looked up from reference TRBV18 and TRBJ1-2, is NAGVMQNPRHLVRRRGQEARLRCSPMKGHSHVYWYRQLPEEGLKFMVYLQKENIIDESGMPKERFSAEFPKEGPSILRIQQVVRGDSAAYFCASSSKSYGYTFGSGTRLTVV.

The V call is TRBV5-1, the J call TRBJ2-7; 12 nucleotides match TRBD1. V lost 7 bases and J lost 7; bases outside the gene matches: 6. The germline gives CDR1 SGHRS, CDR2 YFSETQ. The CDR3 extends over 13 amino acids. Here the CDR3 reads CASGRDRGQEQYF. The CDR3 DNA is TGCGCCAGCGGGCGGGACAGGGGGCAAGAGCAGTACTTC.

This sequence joins TRBV7-6 and TRBJ1-5; TRBD1 matches 8 bases. The CDR3 totals 15 residues. From germline, CDR1 is SGHVS and CDR2 FNYEAQ. Trimming removed 4 bases from V and 3 bases from J; junction bases left unmatched: 5. In nucleotides, the CDR3 is TGTGCCAGCAGCTCCGGGACAGGAGACAATCAGCCCCAGCATTTT. As protein: CASSSGTGDNQPQHF. The full variable domain, rest sourced from reference TRBV7-6 and TRBJ1-5, is GAGVSQSPRYKVTKRGQDVALRCDPISGHVSLYWYRQALGQGPEFLTYFNYEAQQDKSGLPNDRFSAERPEGSISTLTIQRTEQRDSAMYRCASSSGTGDNQPQHFGDGTRLSIL.

This clone has just a few counts. This sequence joins TRBV6-1 and TRBJ2-7; TRBD1 matches 10 bases. The germline V gene encodes CDR1 MNHNS and CDR2 SASEGT. The CDR3 has 15 amino acids. Trimming took 0 bases from V and 3 from J; bases not matched to a gene: 2. For the CDR3, the DNA is TGTGCCAGCAGTGAAGCGCGGACAGGGGGCTACGAGCAGTACTTC. Its protein product is CASSEARTGGYEQYF.

The chain joins TRBV5-8 to TRBJ1-5; D remains ambiguous. Looked up from germline, CDR1 is SGHTS and CDR2 is YDEGEE. V was clipped by 0 bases and J by 2 bases, with 15 bases between them. CDR3 length: 17 amino acids. CDR3 loop: CASSLEVAGLGNQPQHF. In nucleotides, the CDR3 is TGTGCCAGCAGCTTGGAGGTTGCGGGTCTCGGCAATCAGCCCCAGCATTTT.

The chain employs TRBV20-1 and TRBJ1-2; D unclear. The CDR3 spans 11 residues. The V gene lost 3 bases and the J gene lost 3 bases, with 5 bases spanning the gap. Germline CDR1 is DFQATT and CDR2 is SNEGSKA (reference sequence). CDR3 nucleotides: TGCAGTGCTAGGAACGACTATGGCTACACCTTC. It yields the protein CSARNDYGYTF.

The chain combines TRBV5-6 with TRBJ2-2; D remains unclear. The V gene lost 2 bases and the J gene lost 2 bases, with 10 bases spanning the gap. CDR3 length: 15 amino acids. Germline lookup yields CDR1 SGHDT and CDR2 YYEEEE. The chain's CDR3 is CASSFKGSNTGELFF. In DNA, the CDR3 is TGTGCCAGCAGCTTCAAGGGCAGCAACACCGGGGAGCTGTTTTTT.